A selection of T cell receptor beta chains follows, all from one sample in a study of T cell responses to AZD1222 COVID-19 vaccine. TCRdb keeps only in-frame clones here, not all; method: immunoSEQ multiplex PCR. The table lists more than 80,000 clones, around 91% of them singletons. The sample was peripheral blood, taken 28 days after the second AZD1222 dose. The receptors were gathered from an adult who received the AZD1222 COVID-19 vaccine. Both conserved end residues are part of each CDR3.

CDR3aa: CASTQTAGAKDTQYF; len: 15; j_gene: TRBJ2-3; v_gene: TRBV5-5
CDR3aa: CASSLNANYGYTF; len: 13; j_gene: TRBJ1-2; v_gene: TRBV3-1/TRBV3-2
CDR3aa: CASSLKHLDTEAFF; len: 14; j_gene: TRBJ1-1; v_gene: TRBV4-2
CDR3aa: CASSYKTDGYNEQFF; len: 15; j_gene: TRBJ2-1; v_gene: TRBV6-2/TRBV6-3
CDR3aa: CASSLGGGDRTSPLHF; len: 16; j_gene: TRBJ1-6; v_gene: TRBV7-9
CDR3aa: CASSLNRVGHTF; len: 12; j_gene: TRBJ1-2; v_gene: TRBV12-3/TRBV12-4
CDR3aa: CASFTTAYNEQFF; len: 13; j_gene: TRBJ2-1; v_gene: TRBV18
CDR3aa: CASSELNRGFLQPQHF; len: 16; j_gene: TRBJ1-5; v_gene: TRBV6-1
CDR3aa: CASSPPGGGGSQPQHF; len: 16; j_gene: TRBJ1-5; v_gene: TRBV18
CDR3aa: CASSLGGAESTDTQYF; len: 16; j_gene: TRBJ2-3; v_gene: TRBV7-9
CDR3aa: CASSVGSGLYPSKLFF; len: 16; j_gene: TRBJ1-4; v_gene: TRBV9
CDR3aa: CAWDLGGQGEKLFF; len: 14; j_gene: TRBJ1-4; v_gene: TRBV30
CDR3aa: CASSLGRGSNTEAFF; len: 15; j_gene: TRBJ1-1; v_gene: TRBV7-6
CDR3aa: CASSWGSYMDGYTF; len: 14; j_gene: TRBJ1-2; v_gene: TRBV6-5
CDR3aa: CASSVSIGQQFEQYF; len: 15; j_gene: TRBJ2-7; v_gene: TRBV27
CDR3aa: CASILLNTGELFF; len: 13; j_gene: TRBJ2-2; v_gene: TRBV12-3/TRBV12-4
CDR3aa: CASSLGSLPNTEAFF; len: 15; j_gene: TRBJ1-1; v_gene: TRBV5-1
CDR3aa: CASSLGQGARGYTF; len: 14; j_gene: TRBJ1-2; v_gene: TRBV7-3
CDR3aa: CASSRTGYTEAFF; len: 13; j_gene: TRBJ1-1; v_gene: TRBV5-1
CDR3aa: CASSLWLGSPLHF; len: 13; j_gene: TRBJ1-6; v_gene: TRBV7-2
CDR3aa: CASRSGQGYTGELFF; len: 15; j_gene: TRBJ2-2; v_gene: TRBV5-1
CDR3aa: CASSPGETQYF; len: 11; j_gene: TRBJ2-5; v_gene: TRBV18
CDR3aa: CASSPAGGGTEAFF; len: 14; j_gene: TRBJ1-1; v_gene: TRBV18
CDR3aa: CASSDGSGSNTDTQYF; len: 16; j_gene: TRBJ2-3; v_gene: TRBV6-4
CDR3aa: CASSFGQGVTYGYTF; len: 15; j_gene: TRBJ1-2; v_gene: TRBV19
CDR3aa: CASSLRTSGGPTYNEQFF; len: 18; j_gene: TRBJ2-1; v_gene: TRBV5-1
CDR3aa: CASSQVVAEETQYF; len: 14; j_gene: TRBJ2-5; v_gene: TRBV4-3
CDR3aa: CASSELGVGNQPQHF; len: 15; j_gene: TRBJ1-5; v_gene: TRBV25-1
CDR3aa: CASSLDVGFSTDTQYF; len: 16; j_gene: TRBJ2-3; v_gene: TRBV28
CDR3aa: CASSSQQGSHEKLFF; len: 15; j_gene: TRBJ1-4; v_gene: TRBV19